What follows describes a single T cell receptor (beta chain). This record belongs to a study of CD8+ T cells in alopecia areata. Sequencing templates came from extracted RNA that was reverse transcribed into cDNA. TCRdb's copy holds only in-frame clones and misses some; the assay was immunoSEQ multiplex PCR. The data show under 150,000 clones, 82% seen once. V was pared by 1 base and J by 2 bases, with 12 bases between. CDR1 and CDR2 (germline): SEHNR, FQNEAQ (reference sequence). The CDR3 is 15 amino acids. Specified treatment: oral pan-JAK inhibitor, 5-10 mg twice daily. The clonotype originates from a human donor with alopecia areata. The chain uses TRBV7-9 and TRBJ2-7; D not resolved. The input for sequencing was CD8+ T cells sorted from blood, taken at week 4, from a patient treated with tofacitinib. The CDR3 DNA is TGTGCCAGCAGCTTAGTCGGCAGTTTAACCTACGAGCAGTACTTC. It specifies CASSLVGSLTYEQYF.